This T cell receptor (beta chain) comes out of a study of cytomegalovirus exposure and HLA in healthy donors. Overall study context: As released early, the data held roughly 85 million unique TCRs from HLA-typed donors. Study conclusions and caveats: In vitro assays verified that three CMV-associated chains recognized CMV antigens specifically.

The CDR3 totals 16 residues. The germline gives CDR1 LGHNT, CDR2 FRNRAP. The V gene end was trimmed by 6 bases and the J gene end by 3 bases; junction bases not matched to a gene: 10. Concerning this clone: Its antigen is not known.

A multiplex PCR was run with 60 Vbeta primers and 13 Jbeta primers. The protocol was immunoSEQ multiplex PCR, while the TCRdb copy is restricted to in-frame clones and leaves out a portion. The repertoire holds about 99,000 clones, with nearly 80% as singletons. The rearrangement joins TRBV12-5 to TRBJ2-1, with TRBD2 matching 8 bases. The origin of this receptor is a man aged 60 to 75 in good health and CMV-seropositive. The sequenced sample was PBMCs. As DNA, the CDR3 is TGTGCTAGTGGACCGGGGAGCGGGGGCTTCTACAATGAGCAGTTCTTC. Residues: CASGPGSGGFYNEQFF.